These 4 T cell receptor beta chains were sequenced from one sample in a study of control samples from healthy donors and cancer patients. The assay was immunoSEQ multiplex PCR, and TCRdb's table has in-frame clones only and misses some. In the table there are 6,000 to 7,500 clones, roughly 72% of which are singletons. The source material was formalin-fixed, paraffin-embedded tissue. The receptors were gathered from a male donor with melanoma.

The rearrangement links TRBV4-2 to TRBJ2-7; weak D call: TRBD2 (6 bases). CDR1 LGHNA and CDR2 YNFKEQ come from the germline V gene. Trimming stripped 1 base from V and 0 bases from J, with 10 bases between. The CDR3 has 15 residues. The CDR3 loop is CASSQVSSASYEQYF. CDR3 DNA: TGTGCCAGCAGCCAAGTATCTAGCGCCTCCTACGAGCAGTACTTC.

V is TRBV7-9 and J is TRBJ2-1, with D perhaps matching TRBD1 or TRBD2 (5 bases each). Trimming pared 6 bases from V and 5 bases from J, leaving 17 bases between. The length of the CDR3 is 15 residues. Germline loops: CDR1 SEHNR, CDR2 FQNEAQ (reference sequence). In nucleotides, the CDR3 is TGTGCCAGCAGAGTCTCCGGGACGGACCACAATGAGCAGTTCTTC. Residues: CASRVSGTDHNEQFF. The full variable domain, its missing parts supplied by reference TRBV7-9 and TRBJ2-1, is DTGVSQNPRHKITKRGQNVTFRCDPISEHNRLYWYRQTLGQGPEFLTYFQNEAQLEKSRLLSDRFSAERPKGSFSTLEIQRTEQGDSAMYLCASRVSGTDHNEQFFGPGTRLTVL.

The rearrangement joins TRBV5-1 to TRBJ2-2; a possible D gene is TRBD1 (6 bases). The V and J ends lost 3 bases and 4 bases respectively, with 16 bases between them. From germline, CDR1 is SGHRS and CDR2 YFSETQ. CDR3 length equals 16 residues. CDR3 region: CASSSNRVSGTGELFF. The CDR3 nucleotides are TGCGCCAGCAGCTCTAACAGGGTATCGGGCACCGGGGAGCTGTTTTTT.

The rearrangement uses TRBV27 and TRBJ1-2; D perhaps matches TRBD1 (5 bases). The V and J ends lost 2 bases and 4 bases respectively, with 17 bases between them. The germline V gene encodes CDR1 MNHEY and CDR2 SMNVEV (reference sequence). This CDR3 contains 16 residues. CDR3 sequence: CASSLKAGRMVYGYTF. The DNA for the CDR3 is TGTGCCAGCAGTTTAAAGGCAGGGAGAATGGTCTATGGCTACACCTTC.